Listed below are T cell receptor beta chains from one sample, sequenced in a study of T cells in Graves' hyperthyroidism and ophthalmopathy. TCRdb processed the multiplex PCR reads anew with MiXCR; each CDR3 protein has one entry. The sample has roughly 500,000 distinct CDR3 sequences; around 15% are singletons. Sequencing was carried out using blood. The source of these receptors is a woman in her twenties or thirties with Graves' ophthalmopathy. The CDR3 runs from the conserved cysteine through the conserved F or W. The D gene is left open where the match is weak. Only part of the rows carry a size: once, few, many, or a class if the clone is expanded.

V,length,J,size,D,DNA,CDR3
TRBV13,14,TRBJ1-1,many,NA,TGTGCCAGCAGCCAGACAGGAGTCAACACTGAAGCTTTCTTT,CASSQTGVNTEAFF
TRBV28,14,TRBJ2-7,NA,NA,TGTGCCAGCAGGCCCAGCGGAAACTCCTACGAGCAGTACTTC,CASRPSGNSYEQYF
TRBV20-1,15,TRBJ1-2,many,NA,TGCAGTGCTGGCACGGAACTACGCGGTAACTATGGCTACACCTTC,CSAGTELRGNYGYTF
TRBV20-1,12,TRBJ1-5,many,NA,TGCAGTGCTCCGACGGCGGGCGGGCCCCAGCATTTT,CSAPTAGGPQHF
TRBV11-2,13,TRBJ2-5,many,TRBD2,TGTGCCAGCTCGCGGGAGAGGCAAGAGACCCAGTACTTC,CASSRERQETQYF
TRBV5-1,13,TRBJ2-7,many,NA,TGCGCCAGCAGCTTTAACAACGCGGGAGAGCAGTACTTC,CASSFNNAGEQYF
TRBV12-3/TRBV12-4,14,TRBJ1-6,many,NA,TGTGCCAGCAGTTTAGGGACGGAGAATTCACCCCTCCACTTT,CASSLGTENSPLHF
TRBV6-2/TRBV6-3,14,TRBJ1-5,few,NA,TGTGCCAGCAGTTACCGAATATCGGGTCAGCCCCAGCATTTT,CASSYRISGQPQHF
TRBV3-1,15,TRBJ1-2,many,TRBD1,TGTGCCAGCAGCCACCCGGAACAGGGGAACTATGGCTACACCTTC,CASSHPEQGNYGYTF
TRBV29-1,12,TRBJ2-1,many,TRBD2,TGCAGCGGACTGACTAGCGGCAATGAGCAGTTCTTC,CSGLTSGNEQFF
TRBV28,13,TRBJ1-4,NA,NA,TGTGCCAGCAGGAGTGTTAATCCTGAAAAACTGTTTTTT,CASRSVNPEKLFF
TRBV20-1,15,TRBJ2-3,many,TRBD2,TGCAGTGCTACGAGCGGGGGTCGGGTTACAGATACGCAGTATTTT,CSATSGGRVTDTQYF
TRBV29-1,13,TRBJ2-7,few,TRBD1,TGCAGCGTCATCCGGGACAGGGCTCACGAGCAGTACTTC,CSVIRDRAHEQYF
TRBV12-3/TRBV12-4,15,TRBJ2-1,many,TRBD2,TGTGCCAGCAGTTTAGCGTGGTCCGGGAGGCATGAGCAGTTCTTC,CASSLAWSGRHEQFF
TRBV29-1,12,TRBJ2-1,NA,TRBD2,TGCAGCGTTGTTAGCGGGAGAGGTGAGCAGTTCTTC,CSVVSGRGEQFF
TRBV15,14,TRBJ2-5,few,NA,TGTGCCACCAGCAGAGATCGGACACTTGAGACCCAGTACTTC,CATSRDRTLETQYF
TRBV5-1,14,TRBJ1-1,many,NA,TGCGCCAGCAGCTTGCGCCCAAGGGAGACTGAAGCTTTCTTT,CASSLRPRETEAFF
TRBV6-2/TRBV6-3,18,TRBJ2-2,many,TRBD2,TGTGCCAGCAGTTACCCAGGGACTAGCGGAATCTACACCGGGGAGCTGTTTTTT,CASSYPGTSGIYTGELFF
TRBV20-1,17,TRBJ2-1,many,NA,TGCAGTGCTAGGTCAATCGACCGCGCTCTCTCCAACAATGAGCAGTTCTTC,CSARSIDRALSNNEQFF
TRBV19,16,TRBJ1-1,many,NA,TGTGCCAGTAGTATAGATCCTTGGGACATGAACACTGAAGCTTTCTTT,CASSIDPWDMNTEAFF
TRBV12-3/TRBV12-4,15,TRBJ2-2,few,TRBD1,TGTGCCAGCAGCCAAGGACAGGGTGGGGCCGGGGAGCTGTTTTTT,CASSQGQGGAGELFF
TRBV20-1,13,TRBJ1-4,few,NA,TGCAGTGCTAGGGTGGGGGAGGTGGGAAAACTGTTTTTT,CSARVGEVGKLFF
TRBV4-2,15,TRBJ2-3,many,NA,TGTGCCAGCAGCCAAGTGTCTAGCGGCACAGATACGCAGTATTTT,CASSQVSSGTDTQYF
TRBV5-1,15,TRBJ1-5,NA,NA,TGCGCCAGCAGCATTGGTGCCGGGGGCAATCAGCCCCAGCATTTT,CASSIGAGGNQPQHF
TRBV7-9,12,TRBJ1-2,NA,NA,TGTGCCAGCAGCTTAGGAATAAGTGGCTACACCTTC,CASSLGISGYTF
TRBV11-2,15,TRBJ2-7,many,TRBD2,TGTGCCAGCAGCTTACTAGCGGGGACATCCTACGAGCAGTACTTC,CASSLLAGTSYEQYF